These T cell receptor beta chains were read from a single sample in a study of shared clonotypes between healthy human individuals. The data were produced by immunoSEQ multiplex PCR, yet TCRdb's version contains in-frame clones alone and is incomplete. The data hold about 460,000 clones, with 77% observed a single time. Material for sequencing was PBMCs. These receptor sequences come from a woman in her thirties or forties in good health. Some clones in this sample may be carry-over from other donors' samples. Both conserved end residues are part of each CDR3. The D gene is left open where the match is weak. Clone size is not always given. Where it is, it says once, few, many or a class for expanded clones.

clone_size j_call d_call v_call cdr3_nt cdr3_aa
many TRBJ2-3 . TRBV6-5 TGTGCCAGCAGTTACCCTACCACAGATACGCAGTATTTT CASSYPTTDTQYF
. TRBJ2-2 . TRBV2 TGTGCCAGCATGGGCCGGGGTGTCACCGGGGAGCTGTTTTTT CASMGRGVTGELFF
. TRBJ1-4 . TRBV6-5 TGTGCCAGCAGTTATTCCGGACAGATTAATGAAAAACTGTTTTTT CASSYSGQINEKLFF
. TRBJ1-1 TRBD1 TRBV7-9 TGTGCCAGCAGTCGTACCACAGGGGACACTGAAGCTTTCTTT CASSRTTGDTEAFF
. TRBJ1-2 . TRBV27 TGTGCCACCCCCCGGAAGTATGGCTACACCTTC CATPRKYGYTF
. TRBJ1-2 . TRBV30 TGTGCCTGGAGTGGGAGTCTCTATGGCTACACCTTC CAWSGSLYGYTF
. TRBJ2-3 . TRBV4-3 TGCGCCAGCAGCTACCAAGTAGGGGGACCCACAGATACGCAGTATTTT CASSYQVGGPTDTQYF
. TRBJ2-1 TRBD2 TRBV2 TGTGCCAGCAGAATAGGGACTAGCGGGAACTACAATGAGCAGTTCTTC CASRIGTSGNYNEQFF
. TRBJ2-3 TRBD2 TRBV29-1 TGCAGCGTTGAAGATAGCGGGCCTAGCACAGATACGCAGTATTTT CSVEDSGPSTDTQYF
. TRBJ1-1 TRBD1 TRBV10-3 TGTGCCATCAGTGGCTCAGGGGGCTCTATCACTGAAGCTTTCTTT CAISGSGGSITEAFF
. TRBJ2-1 TRBD2 TRBV7-9 TGTGCCAGCAGCCCGGACCTAGCGGGAGACTACAATGAGCAGTTCTTC CASSPDLAGDYNEQFF
. TRBJ1-5 . TRBV28 TGTGCCAGCAGTTACGGGAGTAGCAATCAGCCCCAGCATTTT CASSYGSSNQPQHF
many TRBJ1-5 . TRBV27 TGTGCCAGCAAAGGTGTCGGTCAGCCCCAGCATTTT CASKGVGQPQHF
. TRBJ2-1 . TRBV7-7 TGTGCCAGCAGCTCCACAGGCTCCCGTGAGCAGTTCTTC CASSSTGSREQFF
. TRBJ2-1 . TRBV4-1 TGCGCCAGCAGCCAAGACACCGTGAGCAGTAGCTCCTACAATGAGCAGTTCTTC CASSQDTVSSSSYNEQFF
. TRBJ2-1 TRBD1 TRBV15 TGTGCCACCAGCAGAGATCGGCGACAGGGCAATGAGCAGTTCTTC CATSRDRRQGNEQFF
. TRBJ1-1 . TRBV19 TGTGCCAGTAGAGGCTTTAGTTCTGAAGCTTTCTTT CASRGFSSEAFF
. TRBJ2-1 TRBD2 TRBV2 TGTGCCAGCAGCTCGGGACTACCCGTTTACAATGAGCAGTTCTTC CASSSGLPVYNEQFF
. TRBJ2-7 . TRBV19 TGTGCCAGTAGTAGGACACAATCAAGGGAGCAGTACTTC CASSRTQSREQYF
few TRBJ1-2 TRBD1 TRBV7-3 TGTGCCAGCAGCACTAGCTGGGACAGAAAGACCTTC CASSTSWDRKTF
. TRBJ1-1 TRBD1 TRBV7-2 TGTGCCAGCAGCTTAGTCTCAGGGGGGCCCACTGAAGCTTTCTTT CASSLVSGGPTEAFF
. TRBJ1-2 TRBD1 TRBV2 TGTGCCAGCAGTCCCACAGGGGGCAATGGCTACACCTTC CASSPTGGNGYTF
many TRBJ1-5 . TRBV4-3 TGCGCCAGCAGCCAAGGTTGGAACGGAGTCAATCAGCCCCAGCATTTT CASSQGWNGVNQPQHF
. TRBJ1-2 . TRBV27 TGTGCCAGCACCCCGGGCAGAAATCACTATGGCTACACCTTC CASTPGRNHYGYTF
. TRBJ2-5 . TRBV6-1 TGTGCCAGCAGCCCGGGACTGGTCTTTCAAGAGACCCAGTACTTC CASSPGLVFQETQYF
few TRBJ2-6 . TRBV7-9 TGTGCCAGCAGCCCACGTGGCGGGGCAGGGGCCAACGTCCTGACTTTC CASSPRGGAGANVLTF
few TRBJ1-5 . TRBV28 TGTGCCAGCACCACGAGCCAGCCCCAGCATTTT CASTTSQPQHF
. TRBJ1-2 . TRBV4-3 TGCGCCAGCAGCCAAGGCAGGGATATCTATAGGGACTATGGCTACACCTTC CASSQGRDIYRDYGYTF
few TRBJ2-3 TRBD1 TRBV11-2 TGTGCCAGCAGCTTAGCCGGGACAGGGGGCTTTCAAGATACGCAGTATTTT CASSLAGTGGFQDTQYF
once TRBJ2-5 . TRBV15 TGTGCCACCAGCAGAGACAGGGTGGGAGAGACCCAGTACTTC CATSRDRVGETQYF
. TRBJ1-3 . TRBV9 TGTGCCAGCAGCGGAAACACCATATATTTT CASSGNTIYF
. TRBJ2-7 . TRBV28 TGTGCCAGCAGCTCGGCGGTCTACCCCTACGAGCAGTACTTC CASSSAVYPYEQYF
. TRBJ2-6 TRBD1 TRBV5-6 TGTGCCAGCAGCCAAGGGGGCGGGGCCAACGTCCTGACTTTC CASSQGGGANVLTF
. TRBJ1-3 . TRBV29-1 TGCAGCGTTGAGTCCGGCTCTGGAAACACCATATATTTT CSVESGSGNTIYF
. TRBJ1-3 . TRBV11-2 TGTGCCAGCAGCTTAGGTGTCTCACGTGGAAACACCATATATTTT CASSLGVSRGNTIYF
few TRBJ2-7 . TRBV5-8 TGTGCCAGCAGCTTGGTTAGCTCCTACGAGCAGTACTTC CASSLVSSYEQYF
. TRBJ1-4 TRBD1 TRBV15 TGTGCCACCAGCCCCGGGACAGGGGGTAATGAAAAACTGTTTTTT CATSPGTGGNEKLFF
. TRBJ1-1 . TRBV5-1 TGCGCCAGCAGCTTGGAGGGCAACACTGAAGCTTTCTTT CASSLEGNTEAFF
. TRBJ1-1 TRBD1 TRBV19 TGTGCCTCGGGACAGGGGGTTTTGGACACTGAAGCTTTCTTT CASGQGVLDTEAFF
. TRBJ1-2 . TRBV4-3 TGCGCCAGCAGCCAAGATCGGCAGAACAGAGGGTACACCTTC CASSQDRQNRGYTF
. TRBJ1-5 . TRBV2 TGTGCCAGCAGTGAACGGGGGTTAGGCAATCAGCCCCAGCATTTT CASSERGLGNQPQHF
. TRBJ2-7 TRBD2 TRBV5-1 TGCGCCAGCAGCACCCTTCCCGGGACTAGCGCGAGGCTGCAGTACTTC CASSTLPGTSARLQYF
. TRBJ2-7 . TRBV18 TGTGCCAGCTCACCTGGACTGTTGGTCTACGAGCAGTACTTC CASSPGLLVYEQYF
. TRBJ1-4 . TRBV18 TGTGCCAGCTCACCAAAACCCACCGATGAAAAACTGTTTTTT CASSPKPTDEKLFF
. TRBJ2-7 . TRBV7-9 TGTGCCAGCAGCTACCCTTCGGACAGACCCTACGAGCAGTACTTC CASSYPSDRPYEQYF
. TRBJ1-5 . TRBV28 TGTGCCAGCAGTTCTCCACAGGGTTATCAGCCCCAGCATTTT CASSSPQGYQPQHF
few TRBJ2-3 . TRBV18 TGTGCCAGCTCACCACTTCCCCGCACAGATACGCAGTATTTT CASSPLPRTDTQYF
once TRBJ2-7 . TRBV29-1 TGCAGCGTCGTTAGCGTGGGGTACGAGCAGTACTTC CSVVSVGYEQYF
. TRBJ2-1 TRBD2 TRBV9 TGTGCCAGCAGCCCTTTCGTTGGACTAGCGGGCCATGAGCAGTTCTTC CASSPFVGLAGHEQFF
. TRBJ1-3 TRBD1 TRBV5-1 TGCGCCAGCAGTCCTCAGGGGGTTGGAAACACCATATATTTT CASSPQGVGNTIYF
. TRBJ1-6 . TRBV6-1 TGTGCCAGCAGTGAAACCCAGGGATCTAATTCACCCCTCCACTTT CASSETQGSNSPLHF
. TRBJ1-1 . TRBV27 TGTGCCAGCAGTTTATGGGGGAACACTGAAGCTTTCTTT CASSLWGNTEAFF
. TRBJ2-2 . TRBV9 TGTGCCAGCAGCGCCCGGACCAACACCGGGGAGCTGTTTTTT CASSARTNTGELFF
. TRBJ2-5 . TRBV6-1 TGTGCCAGCAGCTCACAGGGACGGAAAGAGACCCAGTACTTC CASSSQGRKETQYF
. TRBJ1-4 TRBD1 TRBV4-3 TGCGCCAGCAGCCAAGGACAGGGTAACGAAAAACTGTTTTTT CASSQGQGNEKLFF
. TRBJ2-1 . TRBV5-6 TGTGCCAGCAGCAGGCAGGGGGGTTATGGCTATGAGCAGTTCTTC CASSRQGGYGYEQFF
. TRBJ2-3 . TRBV5-6 TGTGCCAGCAGTTTACAGGGTCCGGGCACAGATACGCAGTATTTT CASSLQGPGTDTQYF